This T cell receptor beta chain originates from a study of T cells in Graves' hyperthyroidism and ophthalmopathy. Overall study results and limits: Most expanded thyroid clonotypes above 0.001 recurred in blood.

There were TCR beta CDR3 regions amplified from RNA transcripts. The study used the HTBI primer set for a first-round RT-PCR of the TCR CDR3. TCRdb fed the multiplex PCR reads into MiXCR, producing one record per CDR3 protein. Of some 580,000 distinct CDR3 sequences in the sample, roughly 16% were seen once. This clonotype turned up a few times. The antigen remains undetermined. V trimming: 0 bases; J trimming: 5 bases; junction bases outside the gene matches: 7. This CDR3 is 15 amino acids long. Germline V gives CDR1 DFQATT, CDR2 SNEGSKA (reference sequence). The sequencing sample was made of blood. The chain couples TRBV20-1 to TRBJ1-2; 9 bases align to TRBD1. This receptor was obtained from a woman aged 40 to 50 with Graves' ophthalmopathy. CDR3 amino acids: CSARDTAGTGYGYTF. The CDR3 DNA follows: TGCAGTGCTAGAGATACCGCTGGGACAGGGTATGGCTACACCTTC.